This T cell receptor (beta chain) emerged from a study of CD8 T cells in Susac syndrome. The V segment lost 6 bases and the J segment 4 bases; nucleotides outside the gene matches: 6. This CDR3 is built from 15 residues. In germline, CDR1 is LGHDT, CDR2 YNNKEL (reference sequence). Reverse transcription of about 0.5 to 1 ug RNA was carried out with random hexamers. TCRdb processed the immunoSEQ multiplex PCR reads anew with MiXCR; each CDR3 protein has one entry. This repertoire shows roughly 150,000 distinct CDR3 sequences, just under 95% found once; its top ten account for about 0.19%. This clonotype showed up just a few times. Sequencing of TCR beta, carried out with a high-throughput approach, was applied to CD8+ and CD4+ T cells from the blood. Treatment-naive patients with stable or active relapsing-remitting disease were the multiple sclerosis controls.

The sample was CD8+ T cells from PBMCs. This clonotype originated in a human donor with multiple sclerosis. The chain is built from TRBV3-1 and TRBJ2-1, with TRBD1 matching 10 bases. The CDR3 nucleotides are TGTGCCAGCAGACCCGGGACAGGGGTTTACAATGAGCAGTTCTTC. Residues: CASRPGTGVYNEQFF.